This T cell receptor beta chain was sequenced during a study of CD8+ T cells in alopecia areata. Study-wide background: Tofacitinib was given for 6 to 18 months, then stopped for 6 months.

Treatment: oral pan-JAK inhibitor, 5-10 mg twice daily. Following RNA extraction, reverse transcription yielded cDNA that acted as the sequencing template. Using immunoSEQ multiplex PCR, the repertoire was profiled, and TCRdb retains in-frame clones only, with some absent. The sample has under 300,000 clones; 45% to 70% are singletons. V was clipped by 1 base and J by 5 bases, with 8 bases between them. This CDR3 has 13 amino acids. Germline assignment: CDR1 SEHNR and CDR2 FQNEAQ (reference sequence). The TCR sequence derives from a human donor with alopecia areata. This rearrangement joins TRBV7-9 to TRBJ1-2; D remains unclear. Here the sequenced sample was CD4+ T cells sorted from blood, taken at week 52, from a patient treated with tofacitinib. The CDR3 is CASSLGDRYGYTF. The CDR3 region has the DNA TGTGCCAGCAGCTTAGGCGACCGGTATGGCTACACCTTC.